This is a list of T cell receptor beta chains from one sample in a study of shared clonotypes between healthy human individuals. Libraries were prepared by immunoSEQ multiplex PCR; TCRdb keeps only in-frame clonotypes and omits some of them. The sample has 2.5 million or so clones, about 92% seen once. The specimen was naive CD4+ T cells sorted from blood. These receptors were collected from a man aged 18-30 years in good health. Each CDR3 is given with its conserved first and last residue. Fields, in order: D gene, J gene, V gene, clone size, CDR3 DNA, CDR3 protein. A D gene is named only where the DNA matches it firmly. Expanded clones get a size class; other rows say once, few or many, or leave the size out.

d_call: .; j_call: TRBJ2-1; v_call: TRBV6-1; clone_size: .; cdr3_nt: TGTGCCAGCAGGAGGGGGTACAGGGCAGAAGATGAGCAGTTCTTC; cdr3_aa: CASRRGYRAEDEQFF
d_call: .; j_call: TRBJ2-2; v_call: TRBV5-1; clone_size: .; cdr3_nt: TGCGCCAGCAGCCCGGCGGCAGCGAACACCGGGGAGCTGTTTTTT; cdr3_aa: CASSPAAANTGELFF
d_call: TRBD1; j_call: TRBJ1-4; v_call: TRBV6-1; clone_size: .; cdr3_nt: TGTGCCAGCAGTGAAGACCAGGGGGATTATGCAACTAATGAAAAACTGTTTTTT; cdr3_aa: CASSEDQGDYATNEKLFF
d_call: .; j_call: TRBJ2-2; v_call: TRBV12-5; clone_size: .; cdr3_nt: TGTGCTAGTGGTTTGGTAGGGAAGGGGGGGACGAACACCGGGGAGCTGTTTTTT; cdr3_aa: CASGLVGKGGTNTGELFF
d_call: .; j_call: TRBJ1-2; v_call: TRBV6-5; clone_size: .; cdr3_nt: TGTGCCAGCAGTTACTCCCAGGGTAGCTCTGGCTACACCTTC; cdr3_aa: CASSYSQGSSGYTF
d_call: TRBD2; j_call: TRBJ2-1; v_call: TRBV15; clone_size: .; cdr3_nt: TGTGCCACCAGCAGATCTCTAGCGGGAGTAATAGACGAGCAGTTCTTC; cdr3_aa: CATSRSLAGVIDEQFF
d_call: TRBD1; j_call: TRBJ1-4; v_call: TRBV27; clone_size: .; cdr3_nt: TGTGCCAGCCGAGATCAGGGGGCTGTGGCTAATGAAAAACTGTTTTTT; cdr3_aa: CASRDQGAVANEKLFF
d_call: .; j_call: TRBJ1-2; v_call: TRBV19; clone_size: .; cdr3_nt: TGTGCCAGTAGTACGGGGGCCGGGACGGAGACTTCCTATCGCTATGGCTACACCTTC; cdr3_aa: CASSTGAGTETSYRYGYTF
d_call: .; j_call: TRBJ1-2; v_call: TRBV5-1; clone_size: .; cdr3_nt: TGCGCCAGCAGCCCGGGGTTGGCGAGGGCCTATGGCTACACCTTC; cdr3_aa: CASSPGLARAYGYTF
d_call: TRBD1; j_call: TRBJ1-6; v_call: TRBV6-1; clone_size: .; cdr3_nt: TGTGCCAGCAGCTCGACAGGGAATAATTCACCCCTCCACTTT; cdr3_aa: CASSSTGNNSPLHF
d_call: .; j_call: TRBJ1-1; v_call: TRBV5-6; clone_size: .; cdr3_nt: TGTGCCAGCAGCTTGGTCACTGAAGCTTTCTTT; cdr3_aa: CASSLVTEAFF
d_call: .; j_call: TRBJ1-6; v_call: TRBV21-1; clone_size: .; cdr3_nt: TGTGCCAGCAGCAAGGCAAAGGGAGAGGGGAATTCACCCCTCCACTTT; cdr3_aa: CASSKAKGEGNSPLHF
d_call: .; j_call: TRBJ2-2; v_call: TRBV4-1; clone_size: .; cdr3_nt: TGCGCCAGCAGCCAAGGGAGGGCAGGTGACACCGGGGAGCTGTTTTTT; cdr3_aa: CASSQGRAGDTGELFF
d_call: TRBD2; j_call: TRBJ2-3; v_call: TRBV6-6; clone_size: once; cdr3_nt: TGTGCCAGCGGGCAGCGGGAGACAGATACGCAGTATTTT; cdr3_aa: CASGQRETDTQYF
d_call: TRBD2; j_call: TRBJ2-7; v_call: TRBV11-2; clone_size: .; cdr3_nt: TGTGCCAGCAGCTTGGCGGGAGTAATAGCCTACGAGCAGTACTTC; cdr3_aa: CASSLAGVIAYEQYF
d_call: .; j_call: TRBJ2-5; v_call: TRBV7-2; clone_size: .; cdr3_nt: TGTGCCAGCAGCTCCGGGGGCAGCTACCAAGAGACCCAGTACTTC; cdr3_aa: CASSSGGSYQETQYF
d_call: TRBD1; j_call: TRBJ2-6; v_call: TRBV18; clone_size: .; cdr3_nt: TGTGCCAGCTCACCACCGAGGACAGGGGGCGCTCCCGGGGCCAACGTCCTGACTTTC; cdr3_aa: CASSPPRTGGAPGANVLTF
d_call: .; j_call: TRBJ1-2; v_call: TRBV5-1; clone_size: .; cdr3_nt: TGCGCCAGCAGCTTGGCCGAAGCAGTAGTCTATGGCTACACCTTC; cdr3_aa: CASSLAEAVVYGYTF
d_call: TRBD1; j_call: TRBJ2-7; v_call: TRBV5-8; clone_size: .; cdr3_nt: TGTGCCAGCAGCTGGACAGGCTACGAGCAGTACTTC; cdr3_aa: CASSWTGYEQYF
d_call: .; j_call: TRBJ2-3; v_call: TRBV6-1; clone_size: .; cdr3_nt: TGTGCCAGCTGTATATCAGCCAACACAGATACGCAGTATTTT; cdr3_aa: CASCISANTDTQYF
d_call: .; j_call: TRBJ2-1; v_call: TRBV5-1; clone_size: .; cdr3_nt: TGCGCCAGCAGCTTGGGTCCGGGGAGCTCCTACAATGAGCAGTTCTTC; cdr3_aa: CASSLGPGSSYNEQFF
d_call: TRBD1; j_call: TRBJ2-1; v_call: TRBV5-6; clone_size: .; cdr3_nt: TGTGCCAGCAGTTTTGACAGGGGGGTTTCCTACAATGAGCAGTTCTTC; cdr3_aa: CASSFDRGVSYNEQFF
d_call: .; j_call: TRBJ1-2; v_call: TRBV7-2; clone_size: .; cdr3_nt: TGTGCCAGCAGCGATACAGGGAACTATGGCTACACCTTC; cdr3_aa: CASSDTGNYGYTF
d_call: .; j_call: TRBJ1-4; v_call: TRBV7-9; clone_size: .; cdr3_nt: TGTGCCAGCAGCTTAGCAGGGACAACTAATGAAAAACTGTTTTTT; cdr3_aa: CASSLAGTTNEKLFF
d_call: TRBD1; j_call: TRBJ2-7; v_call: TRBV9; clone_size: .; cdr3_nt: TGTGCCAGCAGCCCCCGGGGGACAGGGGGCGGCGAGCAGTACTTC; cdr3_aa: CASSPRGTGGGEQYF
d_call: TRBD2; j_call: TRBJ2-3; v_call: TRBV7-2; clone_size: .; cdr3_nt: TGTGCCAGCAGCTTAGTCTCGGGGGGGCAGGATACGCAGTATTTT; cdr3_aa: CASSLVSGGQDTQYF
d_call: .; j_call: TRBJ1-2; v_call: TRBV5-4; clone_size: once; cdr3_nt: TGTGCCAGCAGCCATACTTCAGTAGACTATGGCTACACCTTC; cdr3_aa: CASSHTSVDYGYTF
d_call: .; j_call: TRBJ1-1; v_call: TRBV5-8; clone_size: .; cdr3_nt: TGTGCCAGCAGCTTGGTATTAGGGGGACCTATGAACACTGAAGCTTTCTTT; cdr3_aa: CASSLVLGGPMNTEAFF
d_call: .; j_call: TRBJ1-6; v_call: TRBV28; clone_size: .; cdr3_nt: TGTGCCAGCAGTATCGACGGGAGCTCCTATAATTCACCCCTCCACTTT; cdr3_aa: CASSIDGSSYNSPLHF
d_call: .; j_call: TRBJ2-1; v_call: TRBV20-1; clone_size: .; cdr3_nt: TGCTCGTGCGGGGTATTCAATGAGCAGTTCTTC; cdr3_aa: CSCGVFNEQFF
d_call: .; j_call: TRBJ1-1; v_call: TRBV6-5; clone_size: .; cdr3_nt: TGTGCCAGCAGTCCCAGCCCGGACAGCCGACATAAAGCTTTCTTT; cdr3_aa: CASSPSPDSRHKAFF
d_call: .; j_call: TRBJ2-5; v_call: TRBV5-4; clone_size: .; cdr3_nt: TGTGCCAGCAGCTTGGATGAGAAGACCCAGTACTTC; cdr3_aa: CASSLDEKTQYF
d_call: TRBD1; j_call: TRBJ1-3; v_call: TRBV7-9; clone_size: .; cdr3_nt: TGTGCCAGCAGCTTAGTCGGGACAGGAGATTACACCATATATTTT; cdr3_aa: CASSLVGTGDYTIYF
d_call: .; j_call: TRBJ2-4; v_call: TRBV27; clone_size: .; cdr3_nt: TGTGCCAGCAGTACCCGGACAGAGGCCAAAAACATTCAGTACTTC; cdr3_aa: CASSTRTEAKNIQYF
d_call: TRBD1; j_call: TRBJ1-1; v_call: TRBV19; clone_size: .; cdr3_nt: TGTGCCAGTACCAGGACAGGGGGATTTCGTGCTTTCTTT; cdr3_aa: CASTRTGGFRAFF
d_call: .; j_call: TRBJ2-3; v_call: TRBV9; clone_size: .; cdr3_nt: TGTGCCAGCAGCGTATTCGGATTCTCTAGCACAGATACGCAGTATTTT; cdr3_aa: CASSVFGFSSTDTQYF
d_call: .; j_call: TRBJ1-4; v_call: TRBV5-1; clone_size: .; cdr3_nt: TGCGCCAGCAGCTTGTGGGGGGCTAATGAAAAACTGTTTTTT; cdr3_aa: CASSLWGANEKLFF
d_call: TRBD1; j_call: TRBJ1-5; v_call: TRBV7-9; clone_size: .; cdr3_nt: TGTGCCAGCAGCTTTGGACAGGGCAATCAGCCCCAGCATTTT; cdr3_aa: CASSFGQGNQPQHF
d_call: .; j_call: TRBJ2-5; v_call: TRBV6-1; clone_size: .; cdr3_nt: TGTGCCAGCAGTGAGAGGGGGCGGGGAGAGACCCAGTACTTC; cdr3_aa: CASSERGRGETQYF
d_call: .; j_call: TRBJ2-2; v_call: TRBV5-4; clone_size: .; cdr3_nt: TGTGCCAGCAGCCGACCTGGGAGCAGCAACACCGGGGAGCTGTTTTTT; cdr3_aa: CASSRPGSSNTGELFF
d_call: TRBD1; j_call: TRBJ2-3; v_call: TRBV10-3; clone_size: .; cdr3_nt: TGTGCCATCAGTGAGGGACAGGGCATTGCAGATACGCAGTATTTT; cdr3_aa: CAISEGQGIADTQYF
d_call: TRBD2; j_call: TRBJ2-1; v_call: TRBV11-1; clone_size: .; cdr3_nt: TGTGCCAGCAGCTTAGCGCTGGCTAGCGGGGCTCATGAGCAGTTCTTC; cdr3_aa: CASSLALASGAHEQFF
d_call: TRBD1; j_call: TRBJ1-2; v_call: TRBV28; clone_size: .; cdr3_nt: TGTGCCAGCAGTTCCACAGGGGACCACGCCTTC; cdr3_aa: CASSSTGDHAF
d_call: .; j_call: TRBJ2-3; v_call: TRBV7-2; clone_size: .; cdr3_nt: TGTGCCAGCAGACGCCAGGGCTCCCCGGGCTCTACGCAGTATTTT; cdr3_aa: CASRRQGSPGSTQYF
d_call: TRBD1; j_call: TRBJ1-3; v_call: TRBV4-1; clone_size: .; cdr3_nt: TGCGCCAGCAGCCCGAAGGAGACAGGGATTGCTGGAAACACCATATATTTT; cdr3_aa: CASSPKETGIAGNTIYF
d_call: TRBD2; j_call: TRBJ2-1; v_call: TRBV29-1; clone_size: .; cdr3_nt: TGCAGCGTCGCCGGGGGGGGCTCCTACAATGAGCAGTTCTTC; cdr3_aa: CSVAGGGSYNEQFF